Following are 18 T cell receptor beta chains from one sample sequenced in a study of T cells after yellow fever vaccination. TCRdb passed the 5' RACE reads through MiXCR, listing each CDR3 protein once. The table shows more than 300,000 distinct CDR3 sequences, with roughly 10% occurring only once. Sequenced material: CD4+ T cells sorted from PBMCs, taken 45 days after the yellow fever booster vaccination. The receptors stem from a man aged 18 to 29 who received the YFV17D yellow fever vaccine.

V usage is TRBV6-2 or TRBV6-3 and J usage is TRBJ1-1, with TRBD1 matching 10 bases. Germline values: CDR1 MNHEY, CDR2 SVGEGT. V lost 7 bases to trimming and J lost 0 bases; unmatched junction nucleotides: 11. The length of the CDR3 is 17 residues. CDR3 in DNA: TGTGCCAGCAAGCCGGGACAGGGGCGCCCGATGAACACTGAAGCTTTCTTT. It specifies CASKPGQGRPMNTEAFF.

The chain carries TRBV4-2 and TRBJ1-2; unclear D gene. CDR1 LGHNA and CDR2 YNFKEQ come from the germline V gene. Trimming removed 0 bases from V and 0 bases from J, with 5 bases in between. This CDR3 has 14 residues. The CDR3 sequence: CASSQDRANYGYTF. The DNA for the CDR3 is TGTGCCAGCAGCCAAGATCGAGCTAACTATGGCTACACCTTC.

There are a few counts of this clonotype. This chain uses TRBV28 with TRBJ1-1; D may be TRBD1 (6 bases). The V end lost 6 bases, the J end lost 4 bases, and 18 bases lay between the germline ends. Looked up from germline, CDR1 is MDHEN and CDR2 is SYDVKM. There are 15 residues in the CDR3. CDR3 DNA sequence: TGTGCCAGCAGGCCACGAGGGGGGGTGACCACTGAAGCTTTCTTT. As protein: CASRPRGGVTTEAFF.

This clonotype showed up just a few times. V usage is TRBV12-3 or TRBV12-4 and J usage is TRBJ2-3, with 8 positions matching TRBD2. The CDR3 totals 14 residues. The V and J ends lost 3 bases and 8 bases, in that order; junction bases with no gene match: 7. DNA of the CDR3: TGTGCCAGCAGTTTCCCCGGGGGGGTTGGTACGCAGTATTTT. Translated: CASSFPGGVGTQYF.

This clonotype has more than one count but fewer than ten. The J gene is TRBJ2-6, the V gene TRBV11-2; D is ambiguous. Germline-derived CDR1 and CDR2 are SGHAT and FQNNGV. The CDR3 contains 14 residues. Between the trimmed V and J ends, which lost 8 bases and 0 bases, there was a span of 8 bases. The CDR3 reads CASGEFSGANVLTF. The CDR3 nucleotides read TGTGCCAGCGGAGAATTCTCTGGGGCCAACGTCCTGACTTTC.

This clonotype occurred a few times. V gene TRBV4-3 combines with J gene TRBJ2-1, with 7 bases fitting TRBD2. The CDR3 has 14 residues. The J segment lost 8 bases and the V segment lost 0 bases, leaving 4 bases of the junction unmatched. Germline-derived CDR1 and CDR2 are LGHNA and YSLEER. CDR3 amino acids: CASSQEGGADEQFF. In DNA form, the CDR3 reads TGCGCCAGCAGCCAAGAGGGAGGGGCCGATGAGCAGTTCTTC.

This clonotype showed up just a few times. This chain connects TRBV29-1 to TRBJ1-2; 7 bases fit TRBD1. The CDR3 has 16 residues. After removal of 4 bases from V and 2 bases from J, the junction contained 13 bases not matched to a gene. Germline V CDR1 and CDR2: SQVTM, ANQGSEA. CDR3 amino acids: CSVGSPGGGVNYGYTF. CDR3 DNA sequence: TGCAGCGTTGGGTCTCCAGGAGGGGGCGTAAACTATGGCTACACCTTC.

V usage is TRBV29-1 and J usage is TRBJ1-5; a possible D gene is TRBD1 (6 bases). From germline, CDR1 is SQVTM and CDR2 ANQGSEA. V lost 4 bases and J lost 4, with 11 bases in between. The CDR3 contains 13 residues. The CDR3 reads CSVGWGANQPQHF. CDR3 bases: TGCAGCGTTGGATGGGGGGCGAATCAGCCCCAGCATTTT.

The table lists this clonotype with a few counts. J is TRBJ1-4 and V is TRBV5-1, with D hard to call. The CDR3 runs to 13 residues. Germline V gives CDR1 SGHRS, CDR2 YFSETQ. V was cut by 0 bases and J by 16 bases, with 16 bases left in between. DNA for the CDR3: TGCGCCAGCAGCTTGGAGGTCAGCCAGAAGCAGTTTTTT. It specifies CASSLEVSQKQFF.

This rearrangement joins TRBV5-1 to TRBJ2-1; D not resolved. V lost 4 bases to trimming and J lost 4 bases, with 6 bases between them. The CDR3 runs to 12 residues. Germline lookup yields CDR1 SGHRS and CDR2 YFSETQ. CDR3 nucleotides: TGCGCCAGCAGCACAGTATACAATGAGCAGTTCTTC. Protein sequence: CASSTVYNEQFF.

The chain carries TRBV12-3 or TRBV12-4 and TRBJ1-1; TRBD1 matches at 9 bases. V lost 5 bases to trimming and J lost 3 bases; unmatched junction nucleotides: 4. The CDR3 contains 14 residues. In nucleotides, the CDR3 is TGTGCCAGCAGTCCCCGACAGGGGGACACTGAAGCTTTCTTT. Protein: CASSPRQGDTEAFF.

In this sample, this clonotype turned up many times. The gene calls are TRBV25-1 and TRBJ2-7; 8 positions agree with TRBD1. V was clipped by 2 bases and J by 4 bases; unmatched bases: 7. In germline, CDR1 is MGHDK, CDR2 SYGVNS. The CDR3 consists of 15 residues. CDR3: CASSEGNRGVYEQYF. The CDR3 region has the DNA TGTGCCAGCAGTGAAGGTAACAGGGGGGTGTACGAGCAGTACTTC.

The chain carries TRBV7-6 and TRBJ2-5, with 9 bases fitting TRBD2. This CDR3 has 17 residues. Germline CDR1 and CDR2: SGHVS and FNYEAQ. V lost 7 bases, J lost 2 bases, and 14 bases stayed unmatched. CDR3 sequence: CASTPLRASGKQETQYF. CDR3 nucleotide sequence: TGTGCCAGCACCCCCTTGAGGGCTAGCGGGAAACAAGAGACCCAGTACTTC. The full variable domain, in which reference TRBV7-6 and TRBJ2-5 provide the parts outside the CDR3, is GAGVSQSPRYKVTKRGQDVALRCDPISGHVSLYWYRQALGQGPEFLTYFNYEAQQDKSGLPNDRFSAERPEGSISTLTIQRTEQRDSAMYRCASTPLRASGKQETQYFGPGTRLLVL.

This clonotype occurred a few times. The V gene is TRBV12-3 or TRBV12-4, the J gene TRBJ2-2, with a weak D call TRBD1 (5 bases). CDR3 length: 15 amino acids. The ends were cut back, 6 bases at V and 8 bases at J, with 19 bases in the middle. CDR3 protein: CASSPDSSKRGELFF. DNA for the CDR3: TGTGCCAGCAGCCCTGACAGTTCAAAGAGGGGGGAGCTGTTTTTT.

The rearrangement joins TRBV5-4 to TRBJ1-4; D is undetermined. The CDR3 length is 13 residues. Germline-derived CDR1 and CDR2 are SGHNT and YYREEE (reference sequence). V dropped 5 bases and J dropped 6 bases, with 11 bases sitting between them. CDR3: CASRQDKDEKLFF. DNA for the CDR3: TGTGCCAGCAGACAAGACAAGGATGAAAAACTGTTTTTT.

This clonotype was seen a few times. The chain uses TRBV4-2 and TRBJ2-5, with 10 bases fitting TRBD2. This CDR3 has 16 amino acids. The trim removed 4 bases at V and 3 bases at J, leaving 8 bases unmatched. The germline CDR1 and CDR2 sequences are LGHNA and YNFKEQ. The CDR3 is CASSLIAGGSKETQYF. The CDR3, as DNA: TGTGCCAGCAGCCTGATAGCGGGGGGATCCAAAGAGACCCAGTACTTC.

In this sample, this clonotype turned up a few times. The genes are TRBV7-2 and TRBJ1-5; perhaps TRBD1 as D (6 bases). Looked up from germline, CDR1 is SGHTA and CDR2 is FQGNSA. Deletions cut 3 bases from V and 5 bases from J, with 11 bases between. The CDR3 extends over 14 amino acids. CDR3 DNA sequence: TGTGCCAGCAGCTTCGACGGGGGCTATCAGCCCCAGCATTTT. It is translated as CASSFDGGYQPQHF. Full variable domain (remainder filled in from reference TRBV7-2 and TRBJ1-5): GAGVSQSPSNKVTEKGKDVELRCDPISGHTALYWYRQSLGQGLEFLIYFQGNSAPDKSGLPSDRFSAERTGGSVSTLTIQRTQQEDSAVYLCASSFDGGYQPQHFGDGTRLSIL.

CDR3 bases: TGTGCCAGCAGTTACCGGACTAGGGAGTACCAAGAGACCCAGTACTTC. Its protein is CASSYRTREYQETQYF. The chain carries TRBV6-2 or TRBV6-3 and TRBJ2-5, with 7 bases aligning to TRBD2. Germline trimming cut 2 bases from V and 0 bases from J; bases unmatched to any gene: 6. CDR1 is MNHEY, CDR2 SVGEGT, per germline. There are 16 residues in the CDR3.